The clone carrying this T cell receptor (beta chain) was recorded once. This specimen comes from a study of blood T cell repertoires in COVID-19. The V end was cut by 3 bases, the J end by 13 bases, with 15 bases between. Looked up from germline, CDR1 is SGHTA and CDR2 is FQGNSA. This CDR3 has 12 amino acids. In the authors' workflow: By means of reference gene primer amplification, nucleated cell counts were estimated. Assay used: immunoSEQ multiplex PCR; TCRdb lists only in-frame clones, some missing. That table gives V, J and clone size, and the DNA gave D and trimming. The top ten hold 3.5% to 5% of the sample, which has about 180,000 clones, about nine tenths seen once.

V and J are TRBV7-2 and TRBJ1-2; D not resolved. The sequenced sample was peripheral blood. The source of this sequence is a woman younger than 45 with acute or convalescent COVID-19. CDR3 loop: CASSFIAPDTTF. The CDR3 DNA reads TGTGCCAGCAGCTTTATAGCGCCCGATACCACCTTC.